This passage covers 32 T cell receptor beta chains from one sample sequenced in a study of cytomegalovirus exposure and HLA in healthy donors. The PCR ran on 60 Vbeta and 13 Jbeta primers. The protocol was immunoSEQ multiplex PCR, while the TCRdb copy is restricted to in-frame clones and leaves out a portion. The sample holds 150,000 to 200,000 clones, roughly 88% seen once. Sequencing was done on a sample of PBMCs. The source is a young woman in good health and CMV-seronegative.

This clone was seen a single time. The junction shows a germline mismatch at one end, possibly a read error. V and J are TRBV7-7 and TRBJ2-2; D might be TRBD1 (5 bases). Germline V gene lookup returns CDR1 SSHAT and CDR2 FNYEAQ (reference sequence). The CDR3 has 12 residues. The CDR3 sequence: CASREEAGELFF. CDR3 nucleotides: TGTGCTAGCAGGGAAGAGGCCGGGGAGCTGTTTTTT.

CDR3 bases: TGTGCCAGCAGCCGCGACAGGAGTAATGAAAAACTGTTTTTT. Protein sequence: CASSRDRSNEKLFF. The chain joins TRBV7-6 to TRBJ1-4; D is possibly TRBD1 (6 bases). The length of the CDR3 is 14 residues. V lost 5 bases, J lost 4 bases, and 11 bases lay in between. Germline CDR1 reads SGHVS; CDR2 reads FNYEAQ.

V and J are TRBV6-6 and TRBJ1-1; maybe TRBD1 (5 bases). The V end lost 7 bases, the J end lost 0 bases, and 9 bases lay between the germline ends. This CDR3 spans 13 amino acids. Germline-derived CDR1 and CDR2 are MNHNY and SVGAGI (reference sequence). CDR3 coding DNA: TGTGCCAGCAACCTGGACATGAACACTGAAGCTTTCTTT. Translation: CASNLDMNTEAFF.

The chain recombines TRBV7-2 with TRBJ1-4; the D is unclear. The CDR3 sequence is 14 residues long. The germline V and J ends were trimmed by 3 bases and 5 bases, with 10 bases remaining between them. Germline loops: CDR1 SGHTA, CDR2 FQGNSA. DNA of the CDR3: TGTGCCAGCAGCTTCGGAGGCGGGAATGAAAAACTGTTTTTT. Its translation is CASSFGGGNEKLFF.

The J gene is TRBJ2-1, the V gene TRBV5-1, with D possibly matching TRBD2 (5 bases). The CDR3 loop spans 15 amino acids. Germline V lookup: CDR1 SGHRS, CDR2 YFSETQ. With 4 bases removed from V and 0 bases from J, the gap between germline ends came to 11 bases. The DNA for the CDR3 is TGCGCCAGCAGCGCGGACTGGAGCTCCTACAATGAGCAGTTCTTC. This sequence encodes CASSADWSSYNEQFF.

This chain joins TRBV11-2 and TRBJ1-1; a weak D match, TRBD1 (5 bases). This CDR3 contains 16 residues. V lost 5 bases to trimming and J lost 5 bases, with 21 bases between them. Per the germline V gene, CDR1 is SGHAT and CDR2 is FQNNGV. The CDR3 loop reads CASSPYSGRGRTEAFF. The CDR3, as DNA: TGTGCCAGCAGCCCCTACTCAGGGCGGGGTCGGACTGAAGCTTTCTTT.

The rearrangement joins TRBV18 to TRBJ2-3; TRBD2 agrees at 7 bases. Germline loops: CDR1 KGHSH, CDR2 LQKENI. V shed 0 bases, J shed 0 bases, and the junction held 18 bases outside the gene matches. This CDR3 contains 21 residues. In nucleotides, the CDR3 is TGTGCCAGCTCACCACCGCTGTTCTGGGCGTATGGACTAGAGAGCACAGATACGCAGTATTTT. Translating it yields CASSPPLFWAYGLESTDTQYF.

The V gene is TRBV5-6, the J gene TRBJ2-5, with D tentatively TRBD1 (7 bases). The CDR3 is 13 residues long. V was clipped by 3 bases and J by 4 bases, with 10 bases between them. Germline V lookup: CDR1 SGHDT, CDR2 YYEEEE. CDR3: CASSYRGGETQYF. The CDR3 DNA reads TGTGCCAGCAGCTACAGGGGAGGAGAGACCCAGTACTTC.

The gene calls are TRBV15 and TRBJ1-1; D may be TRBD1 (6 bases). The CDR3 is made up of 13 amino acids. Per germline, CDR1 LNHNV and CDR2 YYDKDF (reference sequence). The germline V and J ends were trimmed by 5 bases and 4 bases, with 11 bases remaining between them. For the CDR3, the DNA is TGTGCCACCAGCCGCCGGGGGGCCACTGAAGCTTTCTTT. Translation: CATSRRGATEAFF.

This clone was seen only once. The V and J genes are TRBV6-1 and TRBJ1-1; D is ambiguous. CDR3 length: 14 residues. Germline V gene lookup returns CDR1 MNHNS and CDR2 SASEGT. Trimming shortened V by 3 bases and J by 7 bases, and 15 bases separated the two germline ends. CDR3 nucleotide sequence: TGTGCCAGCAGTGACCTTCGGGGAAGGAATGAAGCTTTCTTT. It yields the protein CASSDLRGRNEAFF.

This chain uses TRBV30 with TRBJ2-5, with TRBD2 as a possible D gene (6 bases). Germline values: CDR1 GTSNPN, CDR2 SVGIG (reference sequence). V lost 5 bases, J lost 5 bases, and 12 bases lay in between. CDR3 length: 12 amino acids. The CDR3 DNA reads as TGTGCCTGGGGACTACAGTTGGAGACCCAGTACTTC. Its translation: CAWGLQLETQYF.

This rearrangement joins TRBV27 to TRBJ1-4, with D possibly being TRBD1 (5 bases). Germline lookup yields CDR1 MNHEY and CDR2 SMNVEV (reference sequence). Trimming left V 5 bases short and J 0 bases short, with 13 bases between. The CDR3 is 16 amino acids. As DNA, the CDR3 is TGTGCCAGCAGTCCCCGACAGTATTCAACTAATGAAAAACTGTTTTTT. Residues: CASSPRQYSTNEKLFF.

This clone was seen a single time. The CDR3, as DNA: TGCAGCGCTAGGACAGTCTACGAGCAGTACTTC. This sequence encodes CSARTVYEQYF. This chain connects TRBV29-1 to TRBJ2-5; the D gene is possibly TRBD1 (6 bases). TRBJ2-7 matches the DNA end more closely, so the J call is doubtful. The CDR3 sequence is 11 residues long. From germline, CDR1 is SQVTM and CDR2 ANQGSEA.

The V call is TRBV19, the J call TRBJ1-1, with 9 nucleotides matching TRBD1. This CDR3 is built from 15 residues. Germline-derived CDR1 and CDR2 are LNHDA and SQIVND (reference sequence). J was trimmed by 2 bases and V by 10 bases; bases with no gene match: 11. The CDR3: CATSPDRGGNTEAFF. The CDR3 nucleotides are TGTGCCACTTCTCCAGACAGGGGGGGAAACACTGAAGCTTTCTTT. The whole variable domain, filled in from reference TRBV19 and TRBJ1-1, reads DGGITQSPKYLFRKEGQNVTLSCEQNLNHDAMYWYRQDPGQGLRLIYYSQIVNDFQKGDIAEGYSVSREKKESFPLTVTSAQKNPTAFYLCATSPDRGGNTEAFFGQGTRLTVV.

The J gene is TRBJ1-1, the V gene TRBV4-1, with D hard to call. The CDR3 has 12 residues. V shed 7 bases and J shed 3 bases, with 9 bases lying between them. Germline CDR1 reads MGHRA; CDR2 reads YSYEKL. CDR3 in amino acids: CASKGVYTEAFF. CDR3 coding DNA: TGCGCCAGCAAGGGAGTGTACACTGAAGCTTTCTTT.

The chain combines TRBV29-1 with TRBJ1-1; 7 nucleotides align to TRBD1. The CDR3 totals 12 residues. Germline V CDR1 and CDR2: SQVTM, ANQGSEA. The V and J ends lost 7 bases and 2 bases, in that order; junction bases with no gene match: 4. This CDR3 reads CSGGTANTEAFF. The CDR3 coding sequence is TGCAGCGGCGGGACAGCAAACACTGAAGCTTTCTTT.

This rearrangement joins TRBV28 to TRBJ2-5, with no clear D. The CDR3 spans 15 residues. Germline CDR1 is MDHEN and CDR2 is SYDVKM. V was trimmed by 2 bases and J by 5 bases, leaving 15 bases between them. CDR3 DNA sequence: TGTGCCAGCAGTTTAGAGGCCTCGATTGGGGAGACCCAGTACTTC. Protein product: CASSLEASIGETQYF.

The table lists this clone with a few counts. The chain employs TRBV12-5 and TRBJ1-3; the D gene is possibly TRBD1 (6 bases). There are 17 residues in the CDR3. CDR1 is LGHNT, CDR2 FRNRAP, per germline. V gave up 7 bases and J gave up 0 bases, with 19 bases separating them. CDR3 coding DNA: TGTGCTAGTGATACCGGGGGGGGCGGATCCTCTGGAAACACCATATATTTT. Amino acid sequence: CASDTGGGGSSGNTIYF.

The chain has TRBV27 and TRBJ2-2, with D perhaps matching TRBD1 (6 bases). Germline loops: CDR1 MNHEY, CDR2 SMNVEV (reference sequence). The CDR3 consists of 18 residues. The V end was cut by 6 bases, the J end by 4 bases, with 24 bases between. The CDR3 loop reads CASSLLPSGTRSTGELFF. CDR3 DNA: TGTGCCAGCAGCCTACTACCCTCCGGGACACGTAGCACCGGGGAGCTGTTTTTT.

V is TRBV5-4 and J is TRBJ2-5, with 9 bases aligning to TRBD2. Germline CDR1 reads SGHNT; CDR2 reads YYREEE (reference sequence). The CDR3 totals 16 residues. J was trimmed by 1 base and V by 2 bases; bases with no gene match: 6. The CDR3 sequence is CASSLGAGGIQETQYF. DNA of the CDR3: TGTGCCAGCAGCTTAGGGGCGGGGGGGATCCAAGAGACCCAGTACTTC.

The V and J genes are TRBV29-1 and TRBJ1-1; no clear D gene. This CDR3 has 13 residues. From germline, CDR1 is SQVTM and CDR2 ANQGSEA. V shed 2 bases and J shed 1 base, with 8 bases lying between them. The CDR3 bases are TGCAGCGTTGAACGCACAACGAACACTGAAGCTTTCTTT. It is translated as CSVERTTNTEAFF.

This clone was seen just once. The chain links TRBV7-3 to TRBJ2-4; TRBD1 matches at 11 bases. Per germline, CDR1 SGHTA and CDR2 FQGTGA. Trimming cost V 1 base and J 5 bases; bases outside gene matches: 1. The CDR3 covers 15 residues. This chain's CDR3 is CASSLMGQGENIQYF. In DNA form, the CDR3 reads TGTGCCAGCAGCTTAATGGGACAGGGGGAAAACATTCAGTACTTC.

The rearrangement uses TRBV29-1 and TRBJ1-3; 9 positions agree with TRBD1. J gave up 4 bases and V 2 bases, and 6 bases lay outside the gene matches. CDR3 length: 15 amino acids. Germline V gene data show CDR1 as SQVTM and CDR2 as ANQGSEA. The CDR3 sequence is CSVEITGTGGNTIYF. CDR3 in DNA: TGCAGCGTTGAAATAACCGGGACAGGGGGAAACACCATATATTTT. The full variable domain, in which reference TRBV29-1 and TRBJ1-3 provide the parts outside the CDR3, is SAVISQKPSRDICQRGTSLTIQCQVDSQVTMMFWYRQQPGQSLTLIATANQGSEATYESGFVIDKFPISRPNLTFSTLTVSNMSPEDSSIYLCSVEITGTGGNTIYFGEGSWLTVV.

J is TRBJ1-1 and V is TRBV7-2; D gene uncertain. The germline gives CDR1 SGHTA, CDR2 FQGNSA. CDR3 length: 15 residues. V lost 1 base and J lost 5, with 14 bases in between. This CDR3 reads CASSLDVSRVTEAFF. The CDR3 nucleotides read TGTGCCAGCAGCTTAGACGTTTCCCGGGTAACTGAAGCTTTCTTT.

CDR3 coding DNA: TGTGCCAGCAGCTTAGCGGGGGGGCCGTACGAGCAGTACTTC. Amino acids: CASSLAGGPYEQYF. This rearrangement joins TRBV5-4 to TRBJ2-7; 10 bases fit TRBD2. CDR3 length: 14 amino acids. The junction had 3 bases not matched to a gene; V was cut back by 2 bases and J by 4 bases. Per the germline V gene, CDR1 is SGHNT and CDR2 is YYREEE (reference sequence).

This chain's CDR3 is CASSGPGTSGDSYEQYF. The CDR3 DNA reads TGTGCCAGCAGTGGCCCCGGGACTAGCGGGGATTCCTACGAGCAGTACTTC. This rearrangement joins TRBV2 to TRBJ2-7; TRBD2 agrees at 13 bases. With V trimmed by 4 bases and J by 1 base, 7 bases remained unmatched. Germline V gene data show CDR1 as SNHLY and CDR2 as FYNNEI. The CDR3 consists of 17 residues.

This clone was seen a few times. The V call is TRBV5-5, the J call TRBJ1-2; tentatively, D is TRBD1 (6 bases). The V and J ends lost 0 bases and 4 bases respectively, with 13 bases between them. CDR3 size: 15 residues. Germline-derived CDR1 and CDR2 are SGHKS and YYEKEE (reference sequence). CDR3 sequence (DNA): TGTGCCAGCAGCTTGGAAAGGACAGCTTCCTATGGCTACACCTTC. Its protein is CASSLERTASYGYTF.

The J gene is TRBJ2-7, the V gene TRBV18; weak D call: TRBD1 (7 bases). CDR1 is KGHSH and CDR2 is LQKENI in the germline V gene. This CDR3 has 13 residues. V lost 6 bases and J 4 bases, leaving 13 bases between the germline ends. The CDR3 DNA reads TGTGCCAGCTCCGCGGGACAGATATACGAGCAGTACTTC. This translates into CASSAGQIYEQYF.

The chain carries TRBV5-1 and TRBJ1-1; D is perhaps TRBD1 (5 bases). CDR1 and CDR2 (germline): SGHRS, YFSETQ. The CDR3 has 17 residues. V dropped 2 bases and J dropped 0 bases, with 17 bases sitting between them. CDR3 protein: CASSFLGGVLMNTEAFF. The CDR3, as DNA: TGCGCCAGCAGCTTTTTGGGGGGAGTTTTAATGAACACTGAAGCTTTCTTT.

The CDR3 loop reads CASSLGPSMGLNQPQHF. The CDR3 DNA reads as TGTGCCAGCAGCTTAGGCCCCTCGATGGGACTCAATCAGCCCCAGCATTTT. The rearrangement uses TRBV11-2 and TRBJ1-5; D perhaps matches TRBD1 (5 bases). The germline gives CDR1 SGHAT, CDR2 FQNNGV. Trimming removed 1 base at V and 3 bases at J, with 16 bases between. The CDR3 loop spans 17 amino acids.

V is TRBV7-2 and J is TRBJ2-1; 7 nucleotides align to TRBD1. This CDR3 is 15 amino acids long. Trimming at V came to 2 bases and at J to 4 bases, leaving 5 bases not matched to a gene. Germline CDR1 is SGHTA and CDR2 is FQGNSA. CDR3 loop: CASSLSRTGYNEQFF. In nucleotides, the CDR3 is TGTGCCAGCAGCTTATCCAGGACAGGATACAATGAGCAGTTCTTC.

The chain has TRBV5-1 and TRBJ2-1, with TRBD1 as a possible D gene (5 bases). The V gene's germline CDR1 is SGHRS and CDR2 YFSETQ. This CDR3 has 14 amino acids. V was trimmed by 2 bases and J by 7 bases, leaving 13 bases between them. In nucleotides, the CDR3 is TGCGCCAGCAGCTTAATGGCCTCAGGGAATGAGCAGTTCTTC. It yields the protein CASSLMASGNEQFF.